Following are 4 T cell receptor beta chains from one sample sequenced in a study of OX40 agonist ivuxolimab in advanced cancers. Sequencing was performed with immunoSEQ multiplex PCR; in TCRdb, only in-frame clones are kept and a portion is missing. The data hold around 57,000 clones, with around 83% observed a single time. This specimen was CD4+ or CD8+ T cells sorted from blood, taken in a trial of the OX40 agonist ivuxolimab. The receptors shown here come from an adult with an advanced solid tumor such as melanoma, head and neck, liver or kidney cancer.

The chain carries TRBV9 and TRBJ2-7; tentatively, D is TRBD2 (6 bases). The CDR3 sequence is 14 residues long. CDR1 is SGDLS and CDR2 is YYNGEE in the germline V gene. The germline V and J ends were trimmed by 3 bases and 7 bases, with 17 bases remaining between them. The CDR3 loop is CASSAIGTSPEQYF. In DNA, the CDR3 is TGTGCCAGCAGCGCCATCGGCACTAGCCCTGAGCAGTACTTC.

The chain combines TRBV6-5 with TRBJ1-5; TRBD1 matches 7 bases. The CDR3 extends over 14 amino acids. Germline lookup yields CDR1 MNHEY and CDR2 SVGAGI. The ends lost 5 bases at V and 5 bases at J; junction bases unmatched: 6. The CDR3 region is CASSRQGGDQPQHF. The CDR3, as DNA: TGTGCCAGCAGTCGACAGGGAGGGGATCAGCCCCAGCATTTT.

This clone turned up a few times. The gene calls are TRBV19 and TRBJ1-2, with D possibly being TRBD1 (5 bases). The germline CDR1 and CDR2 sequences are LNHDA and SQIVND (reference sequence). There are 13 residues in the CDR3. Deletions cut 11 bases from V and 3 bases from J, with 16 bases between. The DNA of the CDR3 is TGTGCCGGCACTTCGGCAGGGTACTATGGCTACACCTTC. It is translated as CAGTSAGYYGYTF.

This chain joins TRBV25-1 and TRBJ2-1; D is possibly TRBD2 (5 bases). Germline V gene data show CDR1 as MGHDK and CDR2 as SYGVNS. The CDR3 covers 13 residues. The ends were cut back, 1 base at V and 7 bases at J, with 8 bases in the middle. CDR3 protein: CASSESGINEQFF. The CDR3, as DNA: TGTGCCAGCAGTGAATCGGGGATTAATGAGCAGTTCTTC.